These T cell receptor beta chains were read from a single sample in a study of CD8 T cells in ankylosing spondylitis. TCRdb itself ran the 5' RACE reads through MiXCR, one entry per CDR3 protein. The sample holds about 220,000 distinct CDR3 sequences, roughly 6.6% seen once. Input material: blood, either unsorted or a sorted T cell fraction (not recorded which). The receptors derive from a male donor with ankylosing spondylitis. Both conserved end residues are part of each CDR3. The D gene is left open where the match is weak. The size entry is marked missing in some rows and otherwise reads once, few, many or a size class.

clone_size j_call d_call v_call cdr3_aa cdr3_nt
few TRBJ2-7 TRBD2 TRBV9 CASSSRTSGRHHEQYF TGTGCCAGCAGCTCTCGGACTAGCGGGAGACACCACGAGCAGTACTTC
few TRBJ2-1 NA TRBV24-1 CATSDLHGLGEQFF TGTGCCACCAGTGATTTGCACGGGCTAGGGGAGCAGTTCTTC
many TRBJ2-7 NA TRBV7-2 CASSSSDDRRPYEQYF TGTGCCAGCAGCTCGTCGGACGACCGGCGACCATACGAGCAGTACTTC
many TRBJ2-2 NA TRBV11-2 CASSPGFTRTIETGELFF TGTGCCAGCAGCCCAGGATTTACCCGGACGATTGAGACCGGGGAGCTGTTTTTT
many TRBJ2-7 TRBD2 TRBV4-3 CASSQGSSGRSSYEQYF TGCGCCAGCAGCCAAGGTTCTAGCGGGAGAAGCTCCTACGAGCAGTACTTC
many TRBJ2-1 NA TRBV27 CASSSTGSYEQFF TGTGCCAGCAGTTCTACAGGGTCCTATGAGCAGTTCTTC
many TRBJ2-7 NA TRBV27 CASSSNGPYEQYF TGTGCCAGCAGCTCGAATGGCCCCTACGAGCAGTACTTC
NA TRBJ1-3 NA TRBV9 CASSSNRGGMSGNTIYF TGTGCCAGCAGCTCAAATCGGGGGGGAATGTCTGGAAACACCATATATTTT
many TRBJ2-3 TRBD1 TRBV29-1 CSVLDRGLPDTQYF TGCAGCGTTCTAGACAGGGGCCTCCCAGATACGCAGTATTTT
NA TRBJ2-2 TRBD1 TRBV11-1 CASSSGQGQDTGELFF TGTGCCAGCAGCTCCGGACAGGGGCAGGACACCGGGGAGCTGTTTTTT
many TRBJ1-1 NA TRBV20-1 CSAHRVATEAFF TGCAGTGCCCACAGGGTTGCCACTGAAGCTTTCTTT
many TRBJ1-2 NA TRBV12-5 CASGRGAATGGLYYGYTF TGTGCTAGTGGCCGAGGCGCCGCAACAGGAGGCTTGTACTATGGCTACACCTTC
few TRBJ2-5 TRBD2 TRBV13 CASSNNLAGVWETQYF TGTGCCAGCAGCAATAATCTAGCGGGAGTTTGGGAGACCCAGTACTTC
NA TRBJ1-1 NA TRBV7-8 CASSGRWETRAFF TGTGCCAGCAGCGGGAGGTGGGAAACTCGGGCTTTCTTT
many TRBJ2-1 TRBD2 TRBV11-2 CASSILSGSSYNEQFF TGTGCCAGCAGCATCCTTAGCGGGAGCTCCTACAATGAGCAGTTCTTC
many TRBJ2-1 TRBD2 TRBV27 CASGSGASYNEQFF TGTGCCAGCGGGAGCGGGGCTTCCTACAATGAGCAGTTCTTC
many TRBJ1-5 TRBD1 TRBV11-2 CASSLVPPGQGGNQPQHF TGTGCCAGCAGCTTAGTACCCCCCGGACAGGGAGGCAATCAGCCCCAGCATTTT
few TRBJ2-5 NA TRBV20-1 CSAREGPLGTQYF TGCAGTGCTAGAGAGGGGCCCCTCGGGACCCAGTACTTC
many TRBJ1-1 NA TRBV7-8 CASSHGSTEAFF TGTGCCAGCAGCCACGGCTCTACTGAAGCTTTCTTT
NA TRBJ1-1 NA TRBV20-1 CSGAGGGVTEAFF TGCAGTGGAGCCGGGGGGGGAGTGACTGAAGCTTTCTTT
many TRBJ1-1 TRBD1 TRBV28 CASSPIGQGNTEAFF TGTGCCAGCAGTCCGATAGGACAGGGGAACACTGAAGCTTTCTTT
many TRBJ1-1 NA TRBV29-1 CSVVGGRVGTEAFF TGCAGCGTTGTTGGCGGACGGGTGGGCACTGAAGCTTTCTTT
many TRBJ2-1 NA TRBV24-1 CATSGGQRYNEQFF TGTGCCACCAGTGGAGGGCAACGTTACAATGAGCAGTTCTTC
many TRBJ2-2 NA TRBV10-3 CAISEASLTGELFF TGTGCCATCAGTGAAGCTAGCCTCACCGGGGAGCTGTTTTTT
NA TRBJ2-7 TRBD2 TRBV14 CASSQGGGSRYEQYF TGTGCCAGCAGCCAAGGGGGCGGGAGTAGGTACGAGCAGTACTTC
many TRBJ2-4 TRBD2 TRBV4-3 CASSQGTSTYIQYF TGCGCCAGCAGCCAAGGGACTAGTACTTACATTCAGTACTTC
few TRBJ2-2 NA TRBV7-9 CASSLISGLTGELFF TGTGCCAGCAGCTTAATTTCAGGGTTGACCGGGGAGCTGTTTTTT